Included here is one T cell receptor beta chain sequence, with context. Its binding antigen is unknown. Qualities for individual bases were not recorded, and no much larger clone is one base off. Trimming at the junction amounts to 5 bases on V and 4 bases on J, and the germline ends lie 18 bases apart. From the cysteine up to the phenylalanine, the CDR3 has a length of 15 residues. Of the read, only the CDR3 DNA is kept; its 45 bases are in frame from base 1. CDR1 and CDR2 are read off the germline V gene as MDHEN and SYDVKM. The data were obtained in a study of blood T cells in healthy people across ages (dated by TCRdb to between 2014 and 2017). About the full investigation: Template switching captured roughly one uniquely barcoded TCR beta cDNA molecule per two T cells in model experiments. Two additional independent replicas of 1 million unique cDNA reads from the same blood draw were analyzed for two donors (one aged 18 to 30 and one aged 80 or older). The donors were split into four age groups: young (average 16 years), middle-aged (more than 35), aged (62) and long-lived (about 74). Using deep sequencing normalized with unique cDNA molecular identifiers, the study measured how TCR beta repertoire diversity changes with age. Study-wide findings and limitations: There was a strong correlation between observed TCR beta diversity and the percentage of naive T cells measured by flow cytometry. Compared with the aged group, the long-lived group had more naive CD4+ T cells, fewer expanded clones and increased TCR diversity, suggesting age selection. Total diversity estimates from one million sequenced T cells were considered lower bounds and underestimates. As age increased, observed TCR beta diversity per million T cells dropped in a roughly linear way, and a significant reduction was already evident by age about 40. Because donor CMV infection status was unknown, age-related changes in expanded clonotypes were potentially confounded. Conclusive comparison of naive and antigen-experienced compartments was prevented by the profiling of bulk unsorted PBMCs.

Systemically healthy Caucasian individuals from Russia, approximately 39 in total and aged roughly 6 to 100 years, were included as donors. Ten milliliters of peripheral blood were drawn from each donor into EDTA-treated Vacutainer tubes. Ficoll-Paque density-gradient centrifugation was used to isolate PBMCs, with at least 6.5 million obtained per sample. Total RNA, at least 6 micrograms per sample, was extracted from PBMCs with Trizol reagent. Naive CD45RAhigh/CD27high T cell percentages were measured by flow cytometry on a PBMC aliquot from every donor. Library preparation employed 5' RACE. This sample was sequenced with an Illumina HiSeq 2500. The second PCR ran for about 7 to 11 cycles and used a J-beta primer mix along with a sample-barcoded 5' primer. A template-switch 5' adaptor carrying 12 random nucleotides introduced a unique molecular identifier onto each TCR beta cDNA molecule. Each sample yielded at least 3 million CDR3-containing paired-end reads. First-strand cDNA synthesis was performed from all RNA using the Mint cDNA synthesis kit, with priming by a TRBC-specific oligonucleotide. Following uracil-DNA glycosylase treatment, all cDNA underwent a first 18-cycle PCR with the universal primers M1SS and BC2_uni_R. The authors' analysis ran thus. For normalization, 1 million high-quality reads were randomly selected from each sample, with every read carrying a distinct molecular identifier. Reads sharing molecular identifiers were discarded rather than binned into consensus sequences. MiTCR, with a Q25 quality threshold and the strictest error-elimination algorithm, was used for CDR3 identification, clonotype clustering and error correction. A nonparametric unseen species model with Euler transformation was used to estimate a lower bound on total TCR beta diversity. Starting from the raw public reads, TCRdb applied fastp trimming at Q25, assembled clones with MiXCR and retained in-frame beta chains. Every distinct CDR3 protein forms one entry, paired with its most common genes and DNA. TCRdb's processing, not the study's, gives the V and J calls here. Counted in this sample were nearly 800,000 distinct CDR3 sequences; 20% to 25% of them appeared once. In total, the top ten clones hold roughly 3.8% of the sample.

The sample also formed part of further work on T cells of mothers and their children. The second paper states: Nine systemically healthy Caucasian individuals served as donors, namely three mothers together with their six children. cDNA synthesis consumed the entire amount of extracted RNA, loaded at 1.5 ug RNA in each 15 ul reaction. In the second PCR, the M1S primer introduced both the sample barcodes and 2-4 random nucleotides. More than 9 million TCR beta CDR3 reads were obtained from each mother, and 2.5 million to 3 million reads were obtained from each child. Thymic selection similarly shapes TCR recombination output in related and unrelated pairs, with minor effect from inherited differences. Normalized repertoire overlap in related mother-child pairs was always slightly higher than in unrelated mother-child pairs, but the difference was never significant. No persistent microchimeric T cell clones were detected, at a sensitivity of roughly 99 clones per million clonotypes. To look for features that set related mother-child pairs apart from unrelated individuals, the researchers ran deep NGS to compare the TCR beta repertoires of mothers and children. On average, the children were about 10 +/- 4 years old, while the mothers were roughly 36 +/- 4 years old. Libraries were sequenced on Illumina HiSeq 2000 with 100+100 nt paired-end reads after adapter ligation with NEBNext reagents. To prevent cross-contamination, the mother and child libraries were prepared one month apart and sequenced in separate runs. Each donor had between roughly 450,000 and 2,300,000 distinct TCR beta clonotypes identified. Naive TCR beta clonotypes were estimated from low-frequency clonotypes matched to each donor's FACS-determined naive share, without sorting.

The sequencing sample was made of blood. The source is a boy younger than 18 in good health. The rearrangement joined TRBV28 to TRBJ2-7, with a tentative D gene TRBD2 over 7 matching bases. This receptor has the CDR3 CASSAFRGAFYEQYF. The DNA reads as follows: TGTGCCAGCAGTGCCTTTCGGGGGGCGTTTTACGAGCAGTACTTC.